The 5 T cell receptor beta chains in this list originate from one sample, sequenced in a study of cytomegalovirus exposure and HLA in healthy donors. PCR primers comprised 60 Vbeta and 13 Jbeta primers. Sequencing used immunoSEQ multiplex PCR; TCRdb keeps in-frame clones, though not all of them. The table includes approximately 110,000 clones, about two thirds detected once. Sequences were obtained from PBMCs. These receptors originate from a woman in her forties in good health and CMV-seropositive.

J is TRBJ2-1 and V is TRBV5-6, with D possibly TRBD2 on 5 matching bases. The ends were cut back, 4 bases at V and 4 bases at J, with 12 bases in the middle. CDR1 and CDR2 (germline): SGHDT, YYEEEE. The CDR3 consists of 14 residues. In DNA, the CDR3 is TGTGCCAGCAGCGTCAGGAGGCAGTACAATGAGCAGTTCTTC. Encoded protein: CASSVRRQYNEQFF.

The chain is built from TRBV4-3 and TRBJ2-7, with D maybe TRBD1 (5 bases). Trimming shortened V by 1 base and J by 4 bases, and 8 bases separated the two germline ends. Per germline, CDR1 LGHNA and CDR2 YSLEER. The CDR3 has 13 amino acids. CDR3 sequence (DNA): TGCGCCAGCAGCCAAGGATCAGGGTACGAGCAGTACTTC. Translation gives CASSQGSGYEQYF.

The table lists this clone with a count of one. This chain links TRBV7-2 with TRBJ2-6, with D possibly matching TRBD1 (5 bases). This CDR3 is 15 amino acids long. Germline V lookup: CDR1 SGHTA, CDR2 FQGNSA. Trimming removed 2 bases at V and 3 bases at J, with 8 bases between. CDR3 residues: CASSLNQGGANVLTF. In DNA form, the CDR3 reads TGTGCCAGCAGCTTAAACCAGGGTGGGGCCAACGTCCTGACTTTC.

This rearrangement joins TRBV5-1 to TRBJ2-3; 8 bases map to TRBD1. The germline gives CDR1 SGHRS, CDR2 YFSETQ. V lost 4 bases to trimming and J lost 6 bases; unmatched junction nucleotides: 7. There are 14 residues in the CDR3. CDR3 sequence: CASSGGTGTDTQYF. DNA of the CDR3: TGCGCCAGCAGCGGCGGGACAGGAACTGATACGCAGTATTTT.

This clone is a singleton in its sample. V gene TRBV4-3 combines with J gene TRBJ2-3; TRBD1 matches 9 bases. The length of the CDR3 is 19 residues. Losses at the gene ends were 0 bases for V and 2 bases for J; bases not matched to a gene: 12. Germline CDR1 reads LGHNA; CDR2 reads YSLEER. CDR3: CASSQDITGGPFTTDTQYF. The CDR3 nucleotides are TGCGCCAGCAGCCAAGATATTACAGGGGGCCCGTTTACCACAGATACGCAGTATTTT.